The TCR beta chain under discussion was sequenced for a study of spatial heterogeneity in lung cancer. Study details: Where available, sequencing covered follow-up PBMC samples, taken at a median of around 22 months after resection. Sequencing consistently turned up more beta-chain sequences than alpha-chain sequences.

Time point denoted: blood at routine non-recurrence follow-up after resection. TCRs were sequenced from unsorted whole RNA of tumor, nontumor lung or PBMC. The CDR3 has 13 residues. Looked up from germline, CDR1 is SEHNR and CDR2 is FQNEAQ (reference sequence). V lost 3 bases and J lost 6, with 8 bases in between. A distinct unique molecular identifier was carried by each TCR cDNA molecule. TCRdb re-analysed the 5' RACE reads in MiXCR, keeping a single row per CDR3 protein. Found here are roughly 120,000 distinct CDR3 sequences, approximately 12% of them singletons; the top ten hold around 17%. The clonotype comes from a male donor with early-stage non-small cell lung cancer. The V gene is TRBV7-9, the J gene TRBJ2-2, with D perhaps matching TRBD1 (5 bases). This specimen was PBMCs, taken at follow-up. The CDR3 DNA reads TGTGCCAGCAGCTTCACAGGCGCCGGGGAGCTGTTTTTT. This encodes CASSFTGAGELFF.